Only a few counts were recorded for the clone carrying this TCR beta chain. The antigen is not known. This sample was included in a study of OX40 agonist ivuxolimab in advanced cancers. Study-wide results and caveats: Still undetermined is the antigen specificity of the expanded peripheral T cells.

Assay used: immunoSEQ multiplex PCR; TCRdb lists only in-frame clones, some missing. The table includes tens of thousands of clones, 80% to 95% detected once. The CDR3 length is 13 residues. Germline assignment: CDR1 SNHLY and CDR2 FYNNEI. V dropped 8 bases and J dropped 1 base, with 11 bases sitting between them. The source was CD4+ or CD8+ T cells sorted from blood, collected in a trial of the OX40 agonist ivuxolimab. The genes are TRBV2 and TRBJ1-1, with D unclear. This TCR was sampled from an adult with an advanced solid tumor such as melanoma, head and neck, liver or kidney cancer. CDR3 residues: CASRERWNTEAFF. The CDR3 nucleotides read TGTGCCAGCCGGGAGCGTTGGAACACTGAAGCTTTCTTT.